This TCR beta chain was observed in a study of T cell responses to AZD1222 COVID-19 vaccine. On the study more broadly: Whether given at about 4 or about 12 weeks, second doses were pooled. General study points: It was only a handful of AZD1222 recipients who were seropositive at baseline. Donors were largely white British and mainly female; clonal diversity was possibly underestimated.

Assay used: immunoSEQ multiplex PCR; TCRdb lists only in-frame clones, some missing. The top ten clones hold about 2.5% of a sample with about 140,000 clones, roughly 92% of them seen once. The CDR3 has 16 residues. The V end lost 5 bases, the J end lost 4 bases, and 17 bases lay between the germline ends. Germline V gives CDR1 SEHNR, CDR2 FQNEAQ (reference sequence). A word on this clone: As yet, its antigen is unknown.

The specimen comprised peripheral blood, sampled on day 0 of AZD1222 vaccination. The chain joins TRBV7-9 to TRBJ1-4; D might be TRBD1 (5 bases). The clonotype originates from an adult in good health. The CDR3 nucleotides read TGTGCCAGCAGCCACGGGACGGGGATCAATAATGAAAAACTGTTTTTT. Its translation is CASSHGTGINNEKLFF. The variable domain in full, with the rest retrieved from reference TRBV7-9 and TRBJ1-4, is DTGVSQNPRHKITKRGQNVTFRCDPISEHNRLYWYRQTLGQGPEFLTYFQNEAQLEKSRLLSDRFSAERPKGSFSTLEIQRTEQGDSAMYLCASSHGTGINNEKLFFGSGTQLSVL.